The sequence of this T cell receptor (beta chain) was determined in a study of T cell responses to AZD1222 COVID-19 vaccine. Sequencing used immunoSEQ multiplex PCR; TCRdb keeps in-frame clones, though not all of them. In the table there are about 130,000 clones, around 87% of which are singletons. Study observations and caveats: Reports say nearly half of spike-specific TCRs go after unmutated variant regions.

Comments on this clone: No antigen is known for it.

The CDR3 runs 19 residues. The germline CDR1 and CDR2 sequences are SGHRS and YFSETQ. The V segment lost 0 bases and the J segment 5 bases; nucleotides outside the gene matches: 14. The V and J genes are TRBV5-1 and TRBJ1-6, with TRBD1 identical over 7 bases. This receptor was identified in an adult in good health. The sequences come from peripheral blood, collected on day 0 of AZD1222 vaccination. DNA of the CDR3: TGCGCCAGCAGCTTGGATCGGGCATCTGGGACAGCAAATAATTCACCCCTCCACTTT. This codes for CASSLDRASGTANNSPLHF. Full variable domain (remainder filled in from reference TRBV5-1 and TRBJ1-6): KAGVTQTPRYLIKTRGQQVTLSCSPISGHRSVSWYQQTPGQGLQFLFEYFSETQRNKGNFPGRFSGRQFSNSRSEMNVSTLELGDSALYLCASSLDRASGTANNSPLHFGNGTRLTVT.